Listed below are T cell receptor beta chains from one sample, sequenced in a study of cytomegalovirus exposure and HLA in healthy donors. Sequencing was performed with immunoSEQ multiplex PCR; in TCRdb, only in-frame clones are kept and a portion is missing. The sample consists of some 150,000 clones, approximately 80% of them appearing once. Sequencing was carried out using PBMCs. Receptor source: a man in his thirties or forties in good health and CMV-seropositive. Both conserved end residues are part of each CDR3. The D gene is left open where the match is weak. Only some rows state a clone size, as once, few, many or a class for expanded clones.

d_call j_call clone_size v_call cdr3_aa cdr3_nt
. TRBJ1-5 once TRBV5-1 CASSLGTNGQPQHF TGCGCCAGCAGCTTGGGGACTAACGGTCAGCCCCAGCATTTT
. TRBJ2-7 . TRBV6-1 CASSETRLTEQYF TGTGCCAGCAGTGAAACTAGATTGACCGAGCAGTACTTC
. TRBJ2-2 few TRBV7-3 CASSSGVGGELFF TGTGCCAGCAGCTCAGGGGTTGGCGGGGAGCTGTTTTTT
. TRBJ1-3 . TRBV2 CASSEIRVGNTIYF TGTGCCAGCAGTGAAATCCGGGTGGGAAACACCATATATTTT
. TRBJ1-1 once TRBV6-5 CASSQQMTKPEAFF TGTGCCAGCAGTCAACAGATGACAAAGCCTGAAGCTTTCTTT
TRBD1 TRBJ1-6 . TRBV19 CASSTRQGAAEALHF TGTGCCAGTAGTACCCGACAGGGTGCCGCGGAGGCCCTCCACTTT
TRBD1 TRBJ2-7 . TRBV27 CASSLTPRDRGGHEQYF TGTGCCAGCAGTCTCACCCCCCGGGACAGGGGTGGCCACGAGCAGTACTTC
. TRBJ2-1 . TRBV28 CASSLVSSEQFF TGTGCCAGCAGTTTAGTGAGTTCTGAGCAGTTCTTC
. TRBJ2-2 . TRBV7-3 CASSLYGEAGELFF TGTGCCAGCAGCTTATACGGAGAGGCCGGGGAGCTGTTTTTT
. TRBJ1-5 once TRBV6-1 CASSESHSNQPQHF TGTGCCAGCAGTGAGAGTCATAGCAATCAGCCCCAGCATTTT
TRBD1 TRBJ2-7 . TRBV7-8 CASSMTGTGGEQYF TGTGCCAGCAGCATGACCGGGACAGGGGGCGAGCAGTACTTC
TRBD1 TRBJ2-2 . TRBV12-5 CASGLLADRVIGELFF TGTGCTAGTGGTTTGCTAGCCGACAGGGTCATCGGGGAGCTGTTTTTT
. TRBJ2-7 . TRBV20-1 CRVAESYEQYF TGCAGAGTAGCGGAATCCTACGAGCAGTACTTC
TRBD1 TRBJ1-4 . TRBV18 CASSLNQGQGKLFF TGTGCCAGCTCACTCAACCAGGGACAGGGAAAACTGTTTTTT
. TRBJ1-3 . TRBV7-9 CASSLAVGNTIYF TGTGCCAGCAGCTTGGCGGTCGGGAACACCATATATTTT
. TRBJ1-1 . TRBV7-2 CASSPRVGVHMNTEAFF TGTGCCAGCAGCCCAAGGGTCGGGGTCCACATGAACACTGAAGCTTTCTTT
TRBD2 TRBJ2-1 . TRBV4-2 CASPGASGFWEQFF TGTGCCAGCCCTGGGGCTAGCGGGTTCTGGGAGCAGTTCTTC
TRBD2 TRBJ2-1 . TRBV19 CASSPTGTSGTHEQFF TGTGCCAGTAGTCCTACCGGGACTAGCGGGACCCATGAGCAGTTCTTC
. TRBJ1-2 once TRBV4-2 CASSQGGGGYGYTF TGTGCCAGCAGCCAAGGGGGGGGAGGGTATGGCTACACCTTC
. TRBJ1-2 . TRBV28 CASRLGTTNGYTF TGTGCCAGCAGGCTTGGGACTACTAATGGCTACACCTTC
. TRBJ1-4 . TRBV4-1 CASSQDLQINEKLFF TGCGCCAGCAGCCAAGATCTACAGATTAATGAAAAACTGTTTTTT
. TRBJ2-1 . TRBV19 CASSTSREHEQFF TGTGCCAGTAGTACTAGCCGAGAGCATGAGCAGTTCTTC
. TRBJ1-2 . TRBV28 CASRNPRGSYGYTF TGTGCCAGCAGAAACCCCAGGGGTAGCTATGGCTACACCTTC
TRBD2 TRBJ2-5 . TRBV11-2 CASSANPTSRETQYF TGTGCCAGCAGCGCGAACCCGACTAGCCGGGAGACCCAGTACTTC
TRBD1 TRBJ2-2 once TRBV9 CASGTGLTGELFF TGTGCCAGCGGGACAGGGCTCACCGGGGAGCTGTTTTTT
TRBD2 TRBJ2-7 . TRBV5-4 CASSLAASGRAYEQYF TGTGCCAGCAGCTTGGCCGCTAGCGGGAGGGCCTACGAGCAGTACTTC
. TRBJ1-5 . TRBV28 CASIPWGQGSNQPQHF TGTGCCAGCATCCCCTGGGGCCAGGGAAGCAATCAGCCCCAGCATTTT
. TRBJ1-2 . TRBV7-9 CASSREASDGYTF TGTGCCAGCAGCCGGGAGGCCTCTGATGGCTACACCTTC
. TRBJ2-2 . TRBV5-1 CASSLGLDSYTGELFF TGCGCCAGCAGCTTAGGTCTGGACAGCTACACCGGGGAGCTGTTTTTT
. TRBJ1-5 . TRBV5-1 CASSLDGDQPQHF TGCGCCAGCAGCTTGGACGGGGATCAGCCCCAGCATTTT
. TRBJ2-7 . TRBV29-1 CSGGVTAYEQYF TGCAGCGGGGGGGTGACGGCCTACGAGCAGTACTTC
. TRBJ1-5 . TRBV2 CASSEGGGPPNQPQHF TGTGCCAGCAGTGAAGGGGGGGGCCCTCCCAATCAGCCCCAGCATTTT
TRBD2 TRBJ2-1 . TRBV5-1 CASSLAASGGARIF TGCGCCAGCAGCTTGGCGGCTAGCGGGGGTGCACGGATCTTC
. TRBJ1-1 . TRBV19 CASSRQGEAFF TGTGCCAGTAGTCGGCAGGGTGAAGCTTTCTTT
TRBD1 TRBJ2-6 . TRBV5-1 CASSTKPRQGVLSGANVLTF TGCGCCAGCAGCACAAAGCCCCGACAGGGTGTTCTCTCTGGGGCCAACGTCCTGACTTTC
TRBD2 TRBJ2-7 . TRBV27 CASSKLAELYEQYF TGTGCCAGCAGTAAACTAGCGGAGCTCTACGAGCAGTACTTC
. TRBJ2-7 . TRBV11-3 CASSSAFSGEQYF TGTGCCAGCAGCTCCGCATTTTCAGGGGAGCAGTACTTC
TRBD1 TRBJ2-1 . TRBV30 CAWSSPQGDRGRGREQFF TGTGCCTGGAGTTCTCCGCAGGGGGACAGGGGGCGAGGTCGTGAGCAGTTCTTC
. TRBJ1-4 . TRBV28 CASSAQGSANEKLFF TGTGCCAGCAGTGCGCAGGGGTCGGCTAATGAAAAACTGTTTTTT
. TRBJ2-7 few TRBV6-1 CASSENLAHYEQYF TGTGCCAGCAGTGAGAATCTAGCGCACTACGAGCAGTACTTC
TRBD1 TRBJ2-1 . TRBV29-1 CSVVAGGLLF TGCAGCGTTGTTGCAGGGGGCCTGCTCTTC
. TRBJ2-7 . TRBV6-1 CASRRVGFYEQYF TGTGCCAGCAGGAGGGTGGGATTCTACGAGCAGTACTTC
TRBD2 TRBJ2-3 . TRBV7-7 CASCAGESDTQYF TGTGCTAGCTGTGCGGGGGAATCAGATACGCAGTATTTT
. TRBJ2-6 . TRBV19 CASGNRRGTGANVLTF TGTGCCAGTGGTAATCGAAGGGGAACTGGGGCCAACGTCCTGACTTTC
TRBD2 TRBJ2-3 . TRBV2 CASSEAWTSGYTDTQYF TGTGCCAGCAGTGAAGCATGGACTAGCGGTTACACAGATACGCAGTATTTT
TRBD2 TRBJ2-2 . TRBV29-1 CSVRLAGGPGELFF TGCAGCGTACGACTAGCGGGAGGGCCCGGGGAGCTGTTTTTT